This T cell receptor beta chain is drawn from a study of lung T cells in sarcoidosis with Löfgren's syndrome. Findings of the study overall: Recognition of an unidentified sarcoidosis antigen was only suggested.

The germline V gene encodes CDR1 SNHLY and CDR2 FYNNEI. The CDR3 totals 16 residues. TCRdb itself ran the reads through MiXCR, one entry per CDR3 protein. Seen here are some 65,000 distinct CDR3 sequences, around 20% observed once, and the top ten hold about 2.5%. A remark on this clonotype: Its antigen is not identified. Relative to the germline gene, one junction end is altered; a read error may explain this.

The specimen sequenced was CD4+ T cells from PBMCs. This sequence joins TRBV2 and TRBJ2-1, with D tentatively TRBD2 (6 bases). This receptor was obtained from a human donor with sarcoidosis (Löfgren's syndrome or another form), or a control subject (not recorded which). The CDR3 DNA is TGTGCCAGCAGTAAGCAGCGGGCGTCCTTGAACAATGAGCAGCTCTTC. Protein sequence: CASSKQRASLNNEQLF.